Below are 32 T cell receptor beta chains sequenced from a single sample in a study of shared clonotypes between healthy human individuals. Assay: immunoSEQ multiplex PCR; the TCRdb copy retains only in-frame clones and omits some. The profile shows 2 million to 3 million clones, roughly 93% of them singletons. Sequenced sample: naive CD4+ T cells from PBMCs. This sample's subset: CD45RA+ positively selected. The receptors come from a man aged 18 to 29 in good health. Some clones in this sample may be carry-over from other donors' samples.

The gene calls are TRBV11-3 and TRBJ2-1, with a tentative D call TRBD2 (6 bases). The V end was cut by 2 bases, the J end by 6 bases, with 14 bases between. In germline, CDR1 is SGHNT, CDR2 YENEEA. This CDR3 contains 15 residues. CDR3 sequence: CASSLRPLATNEQFF. The DNA for the CDR3 is TGTGCCAGCAGCTTAAGGCCGCTAGCGACCAATGAGCAGTTCTTC.

The chain is built from TRBV29-1 and TRBJ1-1, with D hard to call. Deletions cut 6 bases from V and 1 base from J, with 15 bases between. Germline assignment: CDR1 SQVTM and CDR2 ANQGSEA. There are 14 residues in the CDR3. The CDR3 region is CSVALFGENTEAFF. In nucleotides, the CDR3 is TGCAGCGTCGCCCTATTTGGGGAGAACACTGAAGCTTTCTTT.

Worth noting for this clone: This specimen includes other DNA sequences encoding the same CDR3. The chain is built from TRBV10-3 and TRBJ1-5; TRBD1 might be the D (5 bases). The germline V gene has CDR1 ENHRY and CDR2 SYGVKD. This CDR3 comprises 15 residues. Trimming cost V 0 bases and J 0 bases, with 6 bases left between them. CDR3 in DNA: TGTGCCATCAGTGAGTCGGGGGTTAGCAATCAGCCCCAGCATTTT. It encodes CAISESGVSNQPQHF.

V and J are TRBV7-2 and TRBJ2-5; 10 bases are a match to TRBD2. The CDR3 is 15 amino acids. CDR1 is SGHTA, CDR2 FQGNSA, per germline. Trimming cost V 3 bases and J 6 bases; bases outside gene matches: 7. The CDR3 DNA is TGTGCCAGCAGCTTCCTCGGACTAGCGGCGAAGACCCAGTACTTC. Protein product: CASSFLGLAAKTQYF. The full variable domain, in which reference TRBV7-2 and TRBJ2-5 provide the parts outside the CDR3, is GAGVSQSPSNKVTEKGKDVELRCDPISGHTALYWYRQSLGQGLEFLIYFQGNSAPDKSGLPSDRFSAERTGGSVSTLTIQRTQQEDSAVYLCASSFLGLAAKTQYFGPGTRLLVL.

The CDR3 here is CASSSGRIYGYTF. The CDR3 DNA reads TGCGCCAGCAGCTCGGGACGGATATATGGCTACACCTTC. J is TRBJ1-2 and V is TRBV5-1, with D maybe TRBD1 (5 bases). CDR3 length: 13 residues. Germline CDR1 SGHRS, CDR2 YFSETQ. Trimming stripped 3 bases from V and 5 bases from J, with 11 bases between.

The genes are TRBV27 and TRBJ1-1; D gene uncertain. The germline V and J ends were trimmed by 6 bases and 0 bases, with 17 bases remaining between them. Per the germline V gene, CDR1 is MNHEY and CDR2 is SMNVEV (reference sequence). This CDR3 comprises 16 residues. CDR3 nucleotides: TGTGCCAGCAGGTCGGACGGAGTCCCTATGAACACTGAAGCTTTCTTT. It is translated as CASRSDGVPMNTEAFF.

The chain joins TRBV29-1 to TRBJ1-1; possible D gene TRBD1, 6 bases. The V gene lost 7 bases and the J gene lost 3 bases, with 21 bases spanning the gap. The CDR3 is 15 residues long. The germline V gene has CDR1 SQVTM and CDR2 ANQGSEA. CDR3 protein: CSALKGGAPDTEAFF. The CDR3 coding sequence is TGCAGCGCCCTCAAGGGGGGGGCGCCGGACACTGAAGCTTTCTTT.

CDR3 residues: CASANYPGTRGPYEQYF. In nucleotides, the CDR3 is TGTGCCAGCGCTAACTATCCCGGGACCCGGGGCCCCTACGAGCAGTACTTC. The chain has TRBV5-6 and TRBJ2-7; D is possibly TRBD1 or TRBD2 (5 bases each). Germline CDR1 reads SGHDT; CDR2 reads YYEEEE. This CDR3 region has 17 residues. Trimming removed 7 bases from V and 2 bases from J, with 25 bases in between.

This sequence joins TRBV5-1 and TRBJ2-1; 7 positions agree with TRBD2. The J segment lost 0 bases and the V segment lost 6 bases, leaving 6 bases of the junction unmatched. This CDR3 contains 15 residues. Germline assignment: CDR1 SGHRS and CDR2 YFSETQ. CDR3 sequence reads: CASTNSGNSYNEQFF. The CDR3 DNA follows: TGCGCCAGCACAAACAGCGGGAACTCCTACAATGAGCAGTTCTTC.

The J gene is TRBJ2-5, the V gene TRBV5-1; D is perhaps TRBD1 (5 bases). The V gene's germline CDR1 is SGHRS and CDR2 YFSETQ. Trimming removed 4 bases at V and 1 base at J, with 17 bases between. CDR3 length: 16 residues. The CDR3 sequence is CASSLVPTGAQETQYF. The CDR3 DNA reads as TGCGCCAGCAGCCTCGTTCCCACAGGAGCCCAAGAGACCCAGTACTTC.

The rearrangement links TRBV18 to TRBJ2-1; D might be TRBD1 or TRBD2, each matching 5 bases. The CDR3 loop spans 13 amino acids. Trimming removed 6 bases at V and 7 bases at J, with 13 bases between. Germline V gene data show CDR1 as KGHSH and CDR2 as LQKENI. The CDR3 DNA is TGTGCCAGCTCGCAAGGCAGGGAGAATGAGCAGTTCTTC. Residues: CASSQGRENEQFF.

Remarks on this clone: The identical CDR3 is also encoded by other nucleotide sequences in the sample. V usage is TRBV5-1 and J usage is TRBJ2-1; perhaps TRBD1 as D (7 bases). The germline V and J ends were trimmed by 0 bases and 6 bases, with 13 bases remaining between them. There are 15 residues in the CDR3. Germline values: CDR1 SGHRS, CDR2 YFSETQ. The CDR3 DNA reads TGCGCCAGCAGCTTGGGTCAGGGGGGCCCCAATGAGCAGTTCTTC. It is translated as CASSLGQGGPNEQFF.

The rearrangement uses TRBV7-2 and TRBJ2-3; possible D gene TRBD1, 6 bases. Germline loops: CDR1 SGHTA, CDR2 FQGNSA. V lost 4 bases and J 2 bases, leaving 10 bases between the germline ends. The CDR3 consists of 14 residues. CDR3 sequence: CASSSRQVTDTQYF. DNA for the CDR3: TGTGCCAGCAGCTCTAGACAGGTCACAGATACGCAGTATTTT.

J is TRBJ2-5 and V is TRBV5-1; TRBD2 agrees at 12 bases. The V gene's germline CDR1 is SGHRS and CDR2 YFSETQ. Trimming cost V 4 bases and J 2 bases; bases outside gene matches: 12. CDR3 length: 18 amino acids. The CDR3 DNA is TGCGCCAGCAGCCGGGGGCTGACTAGCGGGAGTAATCAAGAGACCCAGTACTTC. This sequence encodes CASSRGLTSGSNQETQYF. Supplemented by reference TRBV5-1 and TRBJ2-5, the full variable domain reads KAGVTQTPRYLIKTRGQQVTLSCSPISGHRSVSWYQQTPGQGLQFLFEYFSETQRNKGNFPGRFSGRQFSNSRSEMNVSTLELGDSALYLCASSRGLTSGSNQETQYFGPGTRLLVL.

This chain joins TRBV19 and TRBJ2-2; D unresolved. Germline CDR1 and CDR2: LNHDA and SQIVND (reference sequence). Trimming cost V 1 base and J 3 bases, with 9 bases left between them. The CDR3 loop spans 15 amino acids. CDR3 loop: CASSIANPHTGELFF. The CDR3 DNA reads TGTGCCAGTAGTATAGCCAACCCTCACACCGGGGAGCTGTTTTTT.

This clone was observed a single time. DNA of the CDR3: TGTGCCAGCAGTGGAGCTAGCGGGACCCCAGATACGCAGTATTTT. Translated, it gives CASSGASGTPDTQYF. The chain combines TRBV2 with TRBJ2-3; 9 positions agree with TRBD2. The CDR3 has 15 amino acids. Germline V gene sequence: CDR1 SNHLY, CDR2 FYNNEI. The J segment lost 4 bases and the V segment lost 4 bases, leaving 6 bases of the junction unmatched.

The sample holds one count of this clone. V gene TRBV2 combines with J gene TRBJ1-5; TRBD1 matches at 9 bases. Germline V CDR1 and CDR2: SNHLY, FYNNEI. The V gene end was trimmed by 5 bases and the J gene end by 3 bases; junction bases not matched to a gene: 8. The CDR3 has 16 residues. The CDR3 spells CASSRDREPLNQPQHF. CDR3 in DNA: TGTGCCAGCAGTCGGGACAGGGAGCCCCTCAATCAGCCCCAGCATTTT. Complete variable domain (other parts from reference TRBV2 and TRBJ1-5): EPEVTQTPSHQVTQMGQEVILRCVPISNHLYFYWYRQILGQKVEFLVSFYNNEISEKSEIFDDQFSVERPDGSNFTLKIRSTKLEDSAMYFCASSRDREPLNQPQHFGDGTRLSIL.

The V gene is TRBV7-2, the J gene TRBJ2-7; D is unclear. Deletions cut 2 bases from V and 3 bases from J, with 8 bases between. The CDR3 spans 13 residues. Germline V gene lookup returns CDR1 SGHTA and CDR2 FQGNSA. CDR3: CASSLTFDYEQYF. CDR3 in DNA: TGTGCCAGCAGCTTAACCTTTGACTACGAGCAGTACTTC.

Comment on this clone: At one boundary the junction diverges from the germline segment, which might be a read error. V is TRBV5-1 and J is TRBJ2-5, with 10 positions matching TRBD2. Per germline, CDR1 SGHRS and CDR2 YFSETQ. This CDR3 has 14 amino acids. CDR3 region: CATSPLAGVETQYF. As DNA, the CDR3 is TGCGCCACCAGCCCCCTAGCGGGAGTGGAGACCCAGTACTTC. Full variable domain (outside the CDR3, taken from reference TRBV5-1 and TRBJ2-5): KAGVTQTPRYLIKTRGQQVTLSCSPISGHRSVSWYQQTPGQGLQFLFEYFSETQRNKGNFPGRFSGRQFSNSRSEMNVSTLELGDSALYLCATSPLAGVETQYFGPGTRLLVL.

CDR3 nucleotide sequence: TGTGCCAGCAGCCTCCGACAGGGAGGGAACACTGAAGCTTTCTTT. This translates into CASSLRQGGNTEAFF. The chain joins TRBV11-2 to TRBJ1-1; 7 nucleotides match TRBD1. V gave up 5 bases and J gave up 1 base; unmatched junction bases: 7. Germline CDR1 reads SGHAT; CDR2 reads FQNNGV. The CDR3 is 15 residues long.

The V and J genes are TRBV23-1 and TRBJ1-2; D not certain. TRBV23-1 is an open reading frame, and its role is uncertain. V dropped 6 bases and J dropped 4 bases, with 21 bases sitting between them. The CDR3 length is 16 residues. Here the CDR3 reads CASRSYRDSKSYGYTF. The CDR3 DNA sequence: TGCGCCAGCAGATCGTATAGGGATTCAAAAAGCTATGGCTACACCTTC.

The J gene is TRBJ1-4, the V gene TRBV7-9, with D possibly TRBD1 on 5 matching bases. Trimming pared 1 base from V and 4 bases from J, leaving 13 bases between. The CDR3 sequence is 16 residues long. The germline CDR1 and CDR2 sequences are SEHNR and FQNEAQ (reference sequence). CDR3 in DNA: TGTGCCAGCAGCTTAGGGTCTCGGACATTTAATGAAAAACTGTTTTTT. Translating gives CASSLGSRTFNEKLFF.

Concerning this clone itself: One junction end disagrees with the germline gene, perhaps due to a read error. The V call is TRBV7-8, the J call TRBJ2-5; TRBD2 might be the D (5 bases). Germline V CDR1 and CDR2: SGHVS, FQNEAQ. CDR3 size: 15 residues. The DNA of the CDR3 is TGTGCCAGCAGCTTACTTCCGGGAAACCAGGAGACCCAGTACTTC. It specifies CASSLLPGNQETQYF.

The CDR3 DNA sequence: TGTGCCAGCAGCTTAGATACAGGGGAGGGAACTGAAGCTTTCTTT. This encodes CASSLDTGEGTEAFF. The genes are TRBV7-6 and TRBJ1-1; 7 bases fit TRBD1. The V gene's germline CDR1 is SGHVS and CDR2 FNYEAQ. This CDR3 has 15 residues. V shed 1 base and J 5 bases; nucleotides not matched to a gene: 7.

This chain connects TRBV28 to TRBJ2-7; 8 positions agree with TRBD1. The V gene's germline CDR1 is MDHEN and CDR2 SYDVKM. The CDR3 extends over 14 amino acids. With V trimmed by 7 bases and J by 0 bases, 5 bases remained unmatched. The CDR3 is CASIRTGSSYEQYF. The CDR3 DNA reads as TGTGCCAGCATCCGGACAGGGAGCTCCTACGAGCAGTACTTC.

The chain recombines TRBV6-5 with TRBJ1-2; possibly TRBD1 for D (6 bases). The germline V gene encodes CDR1 MNHEY and CDR2 SVGAGI. CDR3 length equals 14 residues. Trimming took off 5 bases at V and 7 bases at J, with 17 bases between the two ends. CDR3 DNA: TGTGCCAGCAGTGACCCAGACAGGTTCAGTGGCTACACCTTC. It codes for CASSDPDRFSGYTF.

The rearrangement links TRBV28 to TRBJ1-1; 9 bases line up with TRBD1. In germline, CDR1 is MDHEN, CDR2 SYDVKM. The J segment lost 11 bases and the V segment lost 4 bases, leaving 11 bases of the junction unmatched. The CDR3 sequence is 14 residues long. The CDR3 loop reads CASSSPGQGYVAFF. For the CDR3, the DNA is TGTGCCAGCAGTTCCCCGGGACAGGGCTACGTGGCTTTCTTT.

V and J are TRBV19 and TRBJ1-5; tentative D call: TRBD1 (6 bases). Trimming took 2 bases from V and 5 from J, leaving 16 bases between them. This CDR3 spans 16 amino acids. Germline V gives CDR1 LNHDA, CDR2 SQIVND (reference sequence). Here the CDR3 DNA reads TGTGCCAGTAGTATAAACTTCAGGGGTCAATATCAGCCCCAGCATTTT. Protein product: CASSINFRGQYQPQHF.

For the CDR3, the DNA is TGTGCCAGCAGCGAACGGGAGCAGTACTTC. The encoded protein is CASSEREQYF. This chain connects TRBV6-1 to TRBJ2-7; D remains ambiguous. V was pared by 6 bases and J by 7 bases, with 7 bases between. The CDR3 has 10 amino acids. The germline V gene has CDR1 MNHNS and CDR2 SASEGT.

The chain is built from TRBV10-3 and TRBJ2-3, with TRBD2 matching 13 bases. Germline V CDR1 and CDR2: ENHRY, SYGVKD. V was pared by 10 bases and J by 8 bases, with 21 bases of the junction left unmatched. The CDR3 contains 18 residues. CDR3 bases: TGTGCCACCACCGGGACTAGCGGGACATTGGAGGAATGGGGTACGCAGTATTTT. This sequence encodes CATTGTSGTLEEWGTQYF.

The rearrangement joins TRBV11-3 to TRBJ2-1, with TRBD1 identical over 7 bases. The V segment lost 6 bases and the J segment 0 bases; nucleotides outside the gene matches: 8. Germline V gene data show CDR1 as SGHNT and CDR2 as YENEEA. The CDR3 has 16 residues. CDR3 sequence reads: CASSSRQGSSYNEQFF. The CDR3 nucleotides read TGTGCCAGCAGTAGTCGACAGGGAAGCTCCTACAATGAGCAGTTCTTC. The complete variable domain, with remaining parts taken from reference TRBV11-3 and TRBJ2-1, reads EAGVVQSPRYKIIEKKQPVAFWCNPISGHNTLYWYLQNLGQGPELLIRYENEEAVDDSQLPKDRFSAERLKGVDSTLKIQPAELGDSAVYLCASSSRQGSSYNEQFFGPGTRLTVL.

This chain connects TRBV18 to TRBJ1-5; weak D call: TRBD1 (6 bases). From germline, CDR1 is KGHSH and CDR2 LQKENI. This CDR3 is 15 amino acids long. V dropped 5 bases and J dropped 4 bases, with 15 bases sitting between them. The CDR3 coding sequence is TGTGCCAGCTCAACAGGACAGACCCAAAATCAGCCCCAGCATTTT. It codes for CASSTGQTQNQPQHF.